This TCR beta chain was identified in a study of shared clonotypes between healthy human individuals. Study results and caveats: Between a few donors, naive CD4 clonotypes were shared at a level of about 5%.

The CDR3 is made up of 14 amino acids. J was trimmed by 3 bases and V by 4 bases; bases with no gene match: 5. The germline gives CDR1 SGHRS, CDR2 YFSETQ. Clones were read by immunoSEQ multiplex PCR, and TCRdb kept only the in-frame ones, dropping some. The sample lists roughly 2.5 million clones, around 94% occurring once. This clone appeared once. Its antigen is undetermined. The chain combines TRBV5-1 with TRBJ2-7; 9 bases match TRBD1. Sequenced material: naive CD4+ T cells sorted from blood. Subset noted: CD45RA+ positively selected. This TCR was recovered from a man aged 18 to 30 in good health. The CDR3 coding sequence is TGCGCCAGCAGCCAAGGACAGGGGAACTACGAGCAGTACTTC. This gives the protein CASSQGQGNYEQYF.